A selection of T cell receptor beta chains follows, all from one sample in a study of Ad26.COV2.S vaccination and SARS-CoV-2 variants. Using immunoSEQ multiplex PCR, the repertoire was profiled, and TCRdb retains in-frame clones only, with some absent. The table records 350,000 to 500,000 clones, around 89% of them present only once. Sequenced here: peripheral blood, sampled in a trial of Ad26.COV2.S vaccine versus placebo. The receptor set was obtained from a person aged 18-65 years who received the Ad26.COV2.S COVID-19 vaccine or a placebo. The CDR3 runs from the conserved cysteine through the conserved F or W. The order of the fields is V gene, J gene, D gene, CDR3 length, CDR3 protein. The D gene is left open where the match is weak.

V gene: TRBV28
J gene: TRBJ1-5
D gene: -
CDR3 length: 15
CDR3 protein: CASSLTLQRGQPQHF

V gene: TRBV6-2/TRBV6-3
J gene: TRBJ2-3
D gene: TRBD2
CDR3 length: 16
CDR3 protein: CASSYVTSGDTDTQYF

V gene: TRBV19
J gene: TRBJ2-5
D gene: TRBD2
CDR3 length: 15
CDR3 protein: CASRGLAGLQETQYF

V gene: TRBV12-3/TRBV12-4
J gene: TRBJ2-3
D gene: -
CDR3 length: 13
CDR3 protein: CASSFDWGDTQYF

V gene: TRBV10-1
J gene: TRBJ2-1
D gene: TRBD1
CDR3 length: 14
CDR3 protein: CASSEDRGYYEQFF

V gene: TRBV15
J gene: TRBJ2-1
D gene: -
CDR3 length: 16
CDR3 protein: CATSSTTPRRDNEQFF

V gene: TRBV30
J gene: TRBJ2-5
D gene: TRBD2
CDR3 length: 14
CDR3 protein: CAWSGLAGGETQYF

V gene: TRBV27
J gene: TRBJ2-7
D gene: -
CDR3 length: 16
CDR3 protein: CASSLNQGVLSYEQYF

V gene: TRBV28
J gene: TRBJ1-5
D gene: -
CDR3 length: 12
CDR3 protein: CASSSRGSPQHF

V gene: TRBV9
J gene: TRBJ2-6
D gene: -
CDR3 length: 15
CDR3 protein: CASRGAGSGANVLTF

V gene: TRBV10-2
J gene: TRBJ2-5
D gene: -
CDR3 length: 13
CDR3 protein: CASSWRTEETQYF

V gene: TRBV6-2/TRBV6-3
J gene: TRBJ2-7
D gene: -
CDR3 length: 16
CDR3 protein: CASSYLAGQGTYEQYF

V gene: TRBV4-3
J gene: TRBJ1-3
D gene: -
CDR3 length: 15
CDR3 protein: CASSQDRRGRNTIYF

V gene: TRBV3-1/TRBV3-2
J gene: TRBJ1-5
D gene: -
CDR3 length: 14
CDR3 protein: CASIHLEGGQPQHF

V gene: TRBV15
J gene: TRBJ2-7
D gene: TRBD1
CDR3 length: 15
CDR3 protein: CATSRDMTGGYEQYF

V gene: TRBV28
J gene: TRBJ1-5
D gene: TRBD1
CDR3 length: 16
CDR3 protein: CASCPGRGPGNQPQHF

V gene: TRBV10-3
J gene: TRBJ2-2
D gene: -
CDR3 length: 12
CDR3 protein: CAIRPEAGELFF

V gene: TRBV30
J gene: TRBJ2-3
D gene: -
CDR3 length: 12
CDR3 protein: CAWSVLGNTQYF

V gene: TRBV18
J gene: TRBJ2-3
D gene: TRBD1
CDR3 length: 15
CDR3 protein: CACRPGQGVSDTQYF

V gene: TRBV9
J gene: TRBJ1-2
D gene: TRBD1
CDR3 length: 15
CDR3 protein: CASRARDSMNYGYTF

V gene: TRBV24-1
J gene: TRBJ2-7
D gene: -
CDR3 length: 14
CDR3 protein: CATSTGPPDYEQYF

V gene: TRBV7-9
J gene: TRBJ2-5
D gene: -
CDR3 length: 15
CDR3 protein: CASSPDGLRKETQYF

V gene: TRBV5-4
J gene: TRBJ2-1
D gene: -
CDR3 length: 16
CDR3 protein: CASSPMTSWSYNEQFF

V gene: TRBV5-1
J gene: TRBJ1-1
D gene: -
CDR3 length: 15
CDR3 protein: CASSSEWGRNTEAFF

V gene: TRBV7-9
J gene: TRBJ1-2
D gene: -
CDR3 length: 16
CDR3 protein: CASSSPAGQIYRGYTF

V gene: TRBV2
J gene: TRBJ2-1
D gene: -
CDR3 length: 15
CDR3 protein: CASTLSGRRDNEQFF

V gene: TRBV24-1
J gene: TRBJ2-7
D gene: -
CDR3 length: 12
CDR3 protein: CATSGPTGEQYF

V gene: TRBV30
J gene: TRBJ1-5
D gene: -
CDR3 length: 13
CDR3 protein: CAWSVQGNQPQHF

V gene: TRBV7-2
J gene: TRBJ2-3
D gene: TRBD2
CDR3 length: 16
CDR3 protein: CASSLAGGGRSDTQYF

V gene: TRBV19
J gene: TRBJ2-5
D gene: -
CDR3 length: 13
CDR3 protein: CASSINNQETQYF

V gene: TRBV6-5
J gene: TRBJ2-1
D gene: -
CDR3 length: 15
CDR3 protein: CASSYSQQGRGEQFF

V gene: TRBV28
J gene: TRBJ2-7
D gene: TRBD2
CDR3 length: 14
CDR3 protein: CASITLADPYEQYF

V gene: TRBV9
J gene: TRBJ1-3
D gene: -
CDR3 length: 16
CDR3 protein: CASSVGGVSSGNTIYF

V gene: TRBV19
J gene: TRBJ2-3
D gene: TRBD1
CDR3 length: 14
CDR3 protein: CASSKRQGGDTQYF

V gene: TRBV10-2
J gene: TRBJ2-3
D gene: TRBD2
CDR3 length: 14
CDR3 protein: CASSDGGATDTQYF

V gene: TRBV7-9
J gene: TRBJ2-1
D gene: -
CDR3 length: 13
CDR3 protein: CASSLNRVNEQFF

V gene: TRBV27
J gene: TRBJ1-5
D gene: TRBD1
CDR3 length: 16
CDR3 protein: CASSHLTGGIGQPQHF

V gene: TRBV5-6
J gene: TRBJ1-6
D gene: -
CDR3 length: 15
CDR3 protein: CASSPGGQFNSPLHF

V gene: TRBV29-1
J gene: TRBJ1-2
D gene: -
CDR3 length: 11
CDR3 protein: CSVETQGGYTF

V gene: TRBV7-1
J gene: TRBJ2-3
D gene: TRBD2
CDR3 length: 24
CDR3 protein: CASSSNRLLAGWNENYRSTDTQYF

V gene: TRBV27
J gene: TRBJ2-6
D gene: TRBD2
CDR3 length: 18
CDR3 protein: CASSFGLAGSSGANVLTF

V gene: TRBV30
J gene: TRBJ2-5
D gene: -
CDR3 length: 14
CDR3 protein: CAWSFRALQETQYF

V gene: TRBV7-6
J gene: TRBJ2-5
D gene: -
CDR3 length: 14
CDR3 protein: CASSSGTLEETQYF

V gene: TRBV2
J gene: TRBJ2-7
D gene: -
CDR3 length: 11
CDR3 protein: CASSVTYEQYF

V gene: TRBV27
J gene: TRBJ2-5
D gene: -
CDR3 length: 16
CDR3 protein: CASSLSAGAHQETQYF

V gene: TRBV7-3
J gene: TRBJ2-5
D gene: TRBD2
CDR3 length: 14
CDR3 protein: CASSPSGGVQTQYF

V gene: TRBV28
J gene: TRBJ1-2
D gene: TRBD1
CDR3 length: 14
CDR3 protein: CASSPSGDSYGYTF

V gene: TRBV6-5
J gene: TRBJ2-1
D gene: TRBD1
CDR3 length: 13
CDR3 protein: CAGRQGAYNEQFF

V gene: TRBV7-2
J gene: TRBJ2-2
D gene: -
CDR3 length: 16
CDR3 protein: CASSLRHAGNTGELFF

V gene: TRBV6-5
J gene: TRBJ1-1
D gene: -
CDR3 length: 14
CDR3 protein: CASSYRGQRADAFF

V gene: TRBV4-3
J gene: TRBJ1-6
D gene: -
CDR3 length: 15
CDR3 protein: CASSQDGQRGSPLHF

V gene: TRBV4-2
J gene: TRBJ2-7
D gene: -
CDR3 length: 16
CDR3 protein: CASSQGQGLTYGEQYF

V gene: TRBV2
J gene: TRBJ1-1
D gene: -
CDR3 length: 15
CDR3 protein: CASSPSLAMGTEAFF

V gene: TRBV10-3
J gene: TRBJ2-5
D gene: -
CDR3 length: 11
CDR3 protein: CAIRQDGTQYF